The clone carrying this T cell receptor (beta chain) showed up many times. The antigen is unknown. TCRdb used MiXCR to reprocess the 5' RACE reads, holding one entry per CDR3 protein. The table has about 890,000 distinct CDR3 sequences, 9% to 15% seen once. The entry originates in a study of identical twins. Study-level results: Analyses of zero insertions could, in part, be confounded by invariant MAIT and iNKT cells.

There were only healthy Caucasians among the donors. A further study also used this sample, focusing on yellow fever vaccine responses in identical twins. As reported in that work: After vaccination, twins' T cell response reportedly seemed partly convergent, partly personalized.

The clonotype comes from a woman aged 18-29 years in good health. The sample taken for sequencing was PBMCs.

CDR3 sequence: CASSLDQLEAFF. CDR3 nucleotide sequence: TGCGCCAGCAGCTTGGACCAATTAGAAGCTTTCTTT. The rearrangement joins TRBV5-1 to TRBJ1-1; D is unresolved. The CDR3 runs to 12 residues. Per germline, CDR1 SGHRS and CDR2 YFSETQ. Deletions cut 0 bases from V and 8 bases from J, with 8 bases between. The complete variable domain, with remaining parts taken from reference TRBV5-1 and TRBJ1-1, reads KAGVTQTPRYLIKTRGQQVTLSCSPISGHRSVSWYQQTPGQGLQFLFEYFSETQRNKGNFPGRFSGRQFSNSRSEMNVSTLELGDSALYLCASSLDQLEAFFGQGTRLTVV.